The 3 T cell receptor beta chains below were found in one sample sequenced in a study of T cell changes during pregnancy in multiple sclerosis. Produced via immunoSEQ multiplex PCR; TCRdb's table is partial and in-frame only. The table has roughly 100,000 clones, 85% to 95% seen once. The specimen comprised peripheral blood, sampled after pregnancy. Receptor source: a female donor with multiple sclerosis, enrolled in a pregnancy study.

This chain joins TRBV19 and TRBJ1-5, with a tentative D call TRBD1 (6 bases). V shed 10 bases and J shed 4 bases, with 14 bases lying between them. The CDR3 length is 13 residues. From germline, CDR1 is LNHDA and CDR2 SQIVND (reference sequence). The CDR3 reads CATAGGRNQPQHF. CDR3 nucleotides: TGTGCCACCGCGGGGGGGCGGAATCAGCCCCAGCATTTT.

This clone was picked up one time. The rearrangement joins TRBV9 to TRBJ2-7; 12 nucleotides agree with TRBD2. The CDR3 has 16 residues. Germline trimming cut 2 bases from V and 2 bases from J; bases unmatched to any gene: 5. Per germline, CDR1 SGDLS and CDR2 YYNGEE. The CDR3 coding sequence is TGTGCCAGCAGCGTCGGGACTAGCGGGTCCCCCTACGAGCAGTACTTC. As protein: CASSVGTSGSPYEQYF.

The V and J genes are TRBV7-2 and TRBJ1-2, with no clear D. Trimming left V 5 bases short and J 6 bases short, with 10 bases between. Germline V gene data show CDR1 as SGHTA and CDR2 as FQGNSA. The CDR3 has 12 amino acids. The CDR3 is CASSLRPDGYTF. The DNA for the CDR3 is TGTGCCAGCAGCCTACGCCCCGATGGCTACACCTTC.